The rows below give T cell receptor beta chains drawn from one sample of a study of blood T cells in healthy people across ages. In TCRdb, the 5' RACE reads were re-called with MiXCR into one record per CDR3 protein. The sample holds about 1.8 million distinct CDR3 sequences; around half are singletons and the top ten take about 2.1%. Sequences were obtained from blood. These TCRs come from a woman between 40 and 50 years old in good health. The CDR3 runs from the conserved cysteine through the conserved F or W. The D gene is left open where the match is weak. Size values are once, few and many counts, or a class for expanded clones, and some rows have none.

D gene	clone size	J gene	V gene	CDR3 protein	CDR3 DNA
.	few	TRBJ2-3	TRBV20-1	CSARARHDTQYF	TGCAGTGCTAGAGCCCGCCACGATACGCAGTATTTT
.	few	TRBJ2-4	TRBV5-1	CASSLGREYKNIQYF	TGCGCCAGCAGCTTGGGCAGGGAGTACAAAAACATTCAGTACTTC
.	few	TRBJ2-3	TRBV4-2	CASSQVTPDTQYF	TGTGCCAGCAGCCAAGTAACGCCAGATACGCAGTATTTT
.	.	TRBJ2-7	TRBV6-2/TRBV6-3	CASRSPRGLPSYEQYF	TGTGCCAGCAGATCCCCCCGGGGCTTACCCTCCTACGAGCAGTACTTC
TRBD1	.	TRBJ2-7	TRBV20-1	CSAPDRVSYEQYF	TGCAGTGCTCCAGACAGGGTTTCCTACGAGCAGTACTTC
.	.	TRBJ2-5	TRBV21-1	CASSKGEGYF	TGTGCCAGCAGCAAAGGGGAAGGGTACTTC
TRBD1	few	TRBJ1-5	TRBV15	CATSRDYQGGQPQHF	TGTGCCACCAGCAGAGATTATCAGGGGGGTCAGCCCCAGCATTTT
TRBD1	.	TRBJ1-5	TRBV9	CASSAGGQSNQPQHF	TGTGCCAGCAGCGCTGGGGGACAGAGCAATCAGCCCCAGCATTTT
.	once	TRBJ1-2	TRBV6-5	CASAKGSGLHYGYTF	TGTGCCAGCGCGAAGGGAAGTGGCCTCCACTATGGCTACACCTTC
.	few	TRBJ2-1	TRBV11-2	CASSVQSSSSYNEQFF	TGTGCCAGCAGCGTACAGAGTTCGAGCTCCTACAATGAGCAGTTCTTC
TRBD1	few	TRBJ2-7	TRBV27	CASSLTGGVHYEQYF	TGTGCCAGCAGTTTAACAGGGGGCGTACACTACGAGCAGTACTTC
.	few	TRBJ2-7	TRBV6-2/TRBV6-3	CASSYSSRMGLISYEQYF	TGTGCCAGCAGTTACTCATCTCGTATGGGACTCATCTCCTACGAGCAGTACTTC
.	few	TRBJ1-6	TRBV7-9	CASSPGGIDNSPLHF	TGTGCCAGCAGCCCCGGCGGAATTGATAATTCACCCCTCCACTTT
.	.	TRBJ2-7	TRBV7-2	CASSSHRGNEQYF	TGTGCCAGCAGCTCTCATCGAGGGAATGAGCAGTACTTC
.	.	TRBJ2-1	TRBV19	CASSIPVGFGQFF	TGTGCCAGTAGTATCCCTGTAGGGTTTGGGCAGTTCTTC
.	.	TRBJ1-2	TRBV28	CASSLFSPGDGYTF	TGTGCCAGCAGTTTATTTAGTCCGGGGGATGGCTACACCTTC
.	few	TRBJ2-1	TRBV5-6	CASSRSWGSSYNEQFF	TGTGCCAGCAGCCGTAGTTGGGGAAGCTCCTACAATGAGCAGTTCTTC
.	.	TRBJ2-5	TRBV7-2	CASSLGPGVSEQCF	TGTGCCAGCAGCTTAGGACCGGGGGTATCTGAGCAGTGCTTC
.	once	TRBJ2-1	TRBV20-1	CSARPRDPESYNEQFF	TGCAGTGCTAGACCCCGGGACCCAGAGTCCTACAACGAGCAGTTCTTC
TRBD1	.	TRBJ2-7	TRBV5-6	CASSLWGQGAAYEQYF	TGTGCCAGCAGCTTGTGGGGACAGGGGGCCGCCTACGAGCAGTACTTC
.	few	TRBJ2-5	TRBV7-2	CASSHGQTQYF	TGTGCCAGCTCCCACGGGCAGACCCAGTACTTC
.	.	TRBJ1-2	TRBV25-1	CASSANNREFNYGYTF	TGTGCCAGCAGCGCCAACAACAGGGAGTTCAACTATGGCTACACCTTC
.	.	TRBJ2-1	TRBV20-1	CSASGRATYNEQFF	TGCAGTGCTAGTGGCAGGGCAACCTACAATGAGCAGTTCTTC
.	.	TRBJ2-1	TRBV6-1	CASMKPTSSYNEQFF	TGTGCCAGCATGAAACCGACGAGCTCCTACAATGAGCAGTTCTTC
.	.	TRBJ2-5	TRBV3-1	CASSQGATGETQYF	TGTGCCAGCAGCCAAGGAGCGACGGGAGAGACCCAGTACTTC
.	.	TRBJ2-7	TRBV28	CASSQRASSYEQYF	TGTGCCAGCAGCCAAAGGGCCAGTTCCTACGAGCAGTACTTC
TRBD1	few	TRBJ2-5	TRBV7-2	CASSFGGQGRRETQYF	TGTGCCAGCAGCTTCGGGGGACAGGGGCGTCGAGAGACCCAGTACTTC
.	.	TRBJ1-4	TRBV5-5	CASSFYQGGEKLFF	TGTGCCAGCAGCTTTTATCAGGGCGGTGAAAAACTGTTTTTT
TRBD2	.	TRBJ2-5	TRBV5-1	CAGSRLAGGEETQYF	TGCGCCGGCTCTAGACTAGCGGGGGGCGAAGAGACCCAGTACTTC
.	.	TRBJ2-3	TRBV3-1	CASMGRASTDTQYF	TGTGCCAGCATGGGGCGGGCCTCCACAGATACGCAGTATTTT
.	few	TRBJ2-1	TRBV20-1	CSAPSGFRAGPYNEQFF	TGCAGTGCCCCGAGTGGGTTTAGGGCAGGGCCCTACAATGAGCAGTTCTTC
.	few	TRBJ2-4	TRBV11-1	CASSPAQSGSLAKNIQYF	TGTGCCAGCAGCCCAGCCCAATCTGGGAGTCTAGCCAAAAACATTCAGTACTTC
TRBD2	.	TRBJ2-3	TRBV18	CASSPLSAGGQSDTQYF	TGTGCCAGCTCACCTCTCTCAGCGGGGGGGCAATCAGATACGCAGTATTTT
.	.	TRBJ2-5	TRBV6-5	CASSQGIEQTQYF	TGTGCCAGCAGCCAGGGCATCGAACAGACCCAGTACTTC
TRBD1	.	TRBJ2-5	TRBV20-1	CSAGQQETQYF	TGCAGTGCGGGACAGCAAGAGACCCAGTACTTC
.	.	TRBJ1-2	TRBV9	CASSVALGGAYGYTF	TGTGCCAGCAGCGTAGCTCTTGGCGGAGCCTATGGCTACACCTTC
.	few	TRBJ2-1	TRBV20-1	CSAGRLEQFF	TGCAGTGCTGGTCGCCTTGAGCAGTTCTTC
TRBD2	.	TRBJ2-7	TRBV28	CASITGASGGYEQYF	TGTGCCAGCATAACCGGGGCTAGCGGGGGTTACGAGCAGTACTTC
TRBD1	few	TRBJ1-2	TRBV13	CASSGTELFGYTF	TGTGCCAGCAGCGGGACAGAGCTATTTGGCTACACCTTC
TRBD1	few	TRBJ1-5	TRBV2	CASRLGQGSNQPQHF	TGTGCCAGCAGGCTGGGACAGGGGAGCAATCAGCCCCAGCATTTT
TRBD2	.	TRBJ2-1	TRBV7-9	CASSSTSGQYNEQFF	TGTGCCAGCAGCTCCACTAGCGGTCAATACAATGAGCAGTTCTTC
.	.	TRBJ2-1	TRBV6-1	CAGGAVIVVDRGCEQFF	TGTGCCGGGGGGGCAGTTATTGTAGTAGATCGAGGTTGTGAGCAGTTCTTC
.	few	TRBJ2-3	TRBV4-3	CASSQKGNTDTQYF	TGCGCCAGCAGCCAAAAGGGGAACACAGATACGCAGTATTTT
.	.	TRBJ1-2	TRBV6-5	CVTLRTDRSYGYTF	TGTGTCACCCTACGGACGGACCGTAGCTATGGCTACACCTTC
TRBD1	.	TRBJ2-1	TRBV28	CASSWGKSTGGYNEQFF	TGTGCCAGCAGTTGGGGAAAGTCCACAGGGGGGTACAATGAGCAGTTCTTC
.	once	TRBJ2-7	TRBV24-1	CVTSDPGQGVEQYF	TGTGTCACCAGTGATCCGGGACAAGGGGTCGAGCAGTACTTC
TRBD1	many	TRBJ2-7	TRBV12-3/TRBV12-4	CASSRTGSSSYEQYF	TGTGCCAGCAGTAGGACAGGGTCCAGCTCCTACGAGCAGTACTTC
TRBD2	.	TRBJ2-1	TRBV15	CATSRGTSGSNNEQFF	TGTGCCACCAGCAGAGGGACTAGCGGGAGTAACAATGAGCAGTTCTTC
.	.	TRBJ1-1	TRBV29-1	CSVDAGVMNTEAFF	TGCAGCGTTGACGCAGGGGTGATGAACACTGAAGCTTTCTTT
.	few	TRBJ1-2	TRBV27	CASSLSRGLNYGYTF	TGTGCCAGCAGTTTATCGCGGGGACTTAACTATGGCTACACCTTC
.	.	TRBJ1-2	TRBV7-9	CASSPPQGVNYGYTF	TGTGCCAGCAGCCCACCACAGGGCGTTAACTATGGCTACACCTTC
.	.	TRBJ2-7	TRBV7-9	CASSFTGSSEQYF	TGTGCCAGCAGCTTTACAGGGTCTAGCGAGCAGTACTTC
.	.	TRBJ2-5	TRBV4-2	CASSQDGRQSGTETQYF	TGTGCCAGCAGCCAAGATGGTAGGCAATCTGGGACAGAGACCCAGTACTTC
TRBD2	.	TRBJ2-3	TRBV20-1	CSARPGTSASTDTQYF	TGCAGTGCTAGACCCGGGACTAGCGCCAGCACAGATACGCAGTATTTT